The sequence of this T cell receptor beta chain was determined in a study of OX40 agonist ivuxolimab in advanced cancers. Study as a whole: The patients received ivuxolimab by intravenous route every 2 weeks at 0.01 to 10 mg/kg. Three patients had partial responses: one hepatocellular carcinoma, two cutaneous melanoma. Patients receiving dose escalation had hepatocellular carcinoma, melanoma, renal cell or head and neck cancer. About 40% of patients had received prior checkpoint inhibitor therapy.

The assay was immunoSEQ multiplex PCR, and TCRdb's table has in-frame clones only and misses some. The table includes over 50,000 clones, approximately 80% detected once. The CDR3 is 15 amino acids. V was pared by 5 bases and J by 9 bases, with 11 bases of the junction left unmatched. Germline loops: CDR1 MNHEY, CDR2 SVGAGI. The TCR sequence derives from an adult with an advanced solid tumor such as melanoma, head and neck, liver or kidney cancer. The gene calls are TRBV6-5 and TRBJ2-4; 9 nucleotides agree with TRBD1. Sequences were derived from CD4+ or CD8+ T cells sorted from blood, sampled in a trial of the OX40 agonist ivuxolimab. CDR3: CASSPGTGSSGIQYF. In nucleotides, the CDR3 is TGTGCCAGCAGTCCCGGGACAGGGTCCAGTGGCATTCAGTACTTC.